The 21 T cell receptor beta chains below come from one sample, sequenced in a study of cytomegalovirus exposure and HLA in healthy donors. It was with 60 Vbeta and 13 Jbeta primers that the PCR ran. The data were produced by immunoSEQ multiplex PCR, yet TCRdb's version contains in-frame clones alone and is incomplete. The top ten clones hold approximately 5.8% of a sample with tens of thousands of clones, around 77% of them seen once. Sequenced input: PBMCs. All receptors come from a man aged 50-60 years in good health and CMV-seronegative.

The chain recombines TRBV6-5 with TRBJ2-2, with TRBD1 as a possible D gene (5 bases). V lost 4 bases and J 5 bases, leaving 11 bases between the germline ends. From germline, CDR1 is MNHEY and CDR2 SVGAGI. CDR3 length: 14 amino acids. DNA of the CDR3: TGTGCCAGCAGTTGGGGCCAGTTGACCGGGGAGCTGTTTTTT. Translated, it gives CASSWGQLTGELFF.

The genes are TRBV9 and TRBJ2-5, with TRBD1 identical over 7 bases. CDR3 length: 15 residues. CDR1 and CDR2 from the germline V gene are SGDLS and YYNGEE. V trimming: 1 base; J trimming: 3 bases; junction bases outside the gene matches: 6. The CDR3 DNA reads as TGTGCCAGCAGCGTACTGACAGGGCCAGAAGAGACCCAGTACTTC. Translated, it gives CASSVLTGPEETQYF.

The chain couples TRBV18 to TRBJ2-3; possible D gene TRBD2, 7 bases. The CDR3 consists of 15 residues. V lost 3 bases and J lost 0, with 10 bases in between. CDR1 and CDR2 (germline): KGHSH, LQKENI. In DNA form, the CDR3 reads TGTGCCAGCTCACCGGGAGGGGGTAGCACAGATACGCAGTATTTT. This codes for CASSPGGGSTDTQYF.

The chain uses TRBV6-1 and TRBJ1-1; D is ambiguous. The germline V gene encodes CDR1 MNHNS and CDR2 SASEGT. The CDR3 has 14 amino acids. CDR3: CACRGDSWYTEAFF. The CDR3 nucleotides are TGTGCTTGCAGAGGTGACTCTTGGTACACTGAAGCTTTCTTT.

This clone has a handful of counts. J is TRBJ2-2 and V is TRBV27, with a tentative D call TRBD1 (5 bases). The V end lost 8 bases, the J end lost 0 bases, and 19 bases lay between the germline ends. The CDR3 contains 17 residues. Germline V CDR1 and CDR2: MNHEY, SMNVEV (reference sequence). The DNA of the CDR3 is TGTGCCAGCGGAGTATTGACAGTAACAGCGAACACCGGGGAGCTGTTTTTT. As protein: CASGVLTVTANTGELFF.

This rearrangement joins TRBV7-3 to TRBJ2-1, with unresolved D. This CDR3 contains 14 residues. CDR1 is SGHTA, CDR2 FQGTGA, per germline. V was cut by 2 bases and J by 0 bases, with 5 bases left in between. The CDR3 DNA reads as TGTGCCAGCAGCTTATACAGCTCCTACAATGAGCAGTTCTTC. It encodes CASSLYSSYNEQFF.

This chain links TRBV7-9 with TRBJ1-1, with 10 bases identical to TRBD1. With 5 bases clipped from V and 4 bases from J, the junction kept 13 bases outside the gene matches. The germline V gene encodes CDR1 SEHNR and CDR2 FQNEAQ (reference sequence). The CDR3 length is 17 residues. CDR3 residues: CASSTRQGARGGTEAFF. The CDR3 nucleotides read TGTGCCAGCAGCACCCGACAGGGGGCGCGAGGAGGCACTGAAGCTTTCTTT.

The V gene is TRBV7-9, the J gene TRBJ1-5; possibly TRBD1 for D (6 bases). The length of the CDR3 is 14 residues. Trimming cost V 5 bases and J 4 bases, with 12 bases left between them. Germline V lookup: CDR1 SEHNR, CDR2 FQNEAQ (reference sequence). The CDR3 DNA reads TGTGCCAGCAGCCTAGGACAGTTGAATCAGCCCCAGCATTTT. It yields the protein CASSLGQLNQPQHF. The full variable domain, completed using reference TRBV7-9 and TRBJ1-5, is DTGVSQNPRHKITKRGQNVTFRCDPISEHNRLYWYRQTLGQGPEFLTYFQNEAQLEKSRLLSDRFSAERPKGSFSTLEIQRTEQGDSAMYLCASSLGQLNQPQHFGDGTRLSIL.

CDR3 DNA: TGCGCCAGCAGCTTGTTGGTAGCGGGGATCACAGATACGCAGTATTTT. It encodes CASSLLVAGITDTQYF. The rearrangement uses TRBV5-1 and TRBJ2-3, with 8 positions matching TRBD2. Trimming removed 1 base from V and 2 bases from J; junction bases left unmatched: 6. Looked up from germline, CDR1 is SGHRS and CDR2 is YFSETQ. There are 16 residues in the CDR3.

The chain couples TRBV5-1 to TRBJ2-1, with a weak D call TRBD2 (5 bases). Germline V gene lookup returns CDR1 SGHRS and CDR2 YFSETQ. The V end lost 4 bases, the J end lost 6 bases, and 14 bases lay between the germline ends. This CDR3 comprises 14 residues. The CDR3 protein is CASSPRGIVNEQFF. CDR3 sequence (DNA): TGCGCCAGCAGCCCCCGGGGTATAGTCAATGAGCAGTTCTTC.

This clone has a handful of counts. The chain is built from TRBV7-6 and TRBJ2-2; 9 positions agree with TRBD1. Per the germline V gene, CDR1 is SGHVS and CDR2 is FNYEAQ. The CDR3 spans 15 residues. V lost 3 bases to trimming and J lost 7 bases; unmatched junction nucleotides: 6. The CDR3, as DNA: TGTGCCAGCAGCTTTCTACAGGGGGCAGGCGGGGAGCTGTTTTTT. This codes for CASSFLQGAGGELFF.

The chain links TRBV5-6 to TRBJ2-7; 11 bases match TRBD1. V lost 4 bases, J lost 5 bases, and 2 bases stayed unmatched. The CDR3 runs to 13 residues. Germline V CDR1 and CDR2: SGHDT, YYEEEE. CDR3 bases: TGTGCCAGCAGCCGGACAGGGGGCGACGAGCAGTACTTC. Translation: CASSRTGGDEQYF.

The chain employs TRBV14 and TRBJ1-1, with 9 nucleotides matching TRBD1. V lost 6 bases and J lost 4; bases outside the gene matches: 6. The CDR3 runs to 14 residues. Germline V gives CDR1 SGHDN, CDR2 FVKESK. In nucleotides, the CDR3 is TGTGCCAGCAGTCCGACAGGGGGAGGCACTGAAGCTTTCTTT. Its translation: CASSPTGGGTEAFF.

The chain links TRBV28 to TRBJ1-3; the match to TRBD1 covers 11 bases. Germline lookup yields CDR1 MDHEN and CDR2 SYDVKM. Trimming at V came to 6 bases and at J to 4 bases, leaving 8 bases not matched to a gene. The CDR3 loop spans 16 amino acids. The CDR3 is CASSLGQGAGGNTIYF. CDR3 coding DNA: TGTGCCAGCAGCCTAGGACAGGGGGCCGGCGGAAACACCATATATTTT.

J is TRBJ2-5 and V is TRBV6-5; the match to TRBD1 covers 7 bases. CDR1 is MNHEY and CDR2 is SVGAGI in the germline V gene. CDR3 length: 14 residues. V shed 5 bases, J shed 2 bases, and the junction held 5 bases outside the gene matches. CDR3 DNA sequence: TGTGCCAGCAGTGTGAACAGGGGTCAAGAGACCCAGTACTTC. Its translation: CASSVNRGQETQYF.

The rearrangement links TRBV7-8 to TRBJ1-2; the match to TRBD1 covers 8 bases. With 2 bases clipped from V and 7 bases from J, the junction kept 9 bases outside the gene matches. This CDR3 has 15 residues. Germline assignment: CDR1 SGHVS and CDR2 FQNEAQ. DNA for the CDR3: TGTGCCAGCAGCTTATCAGGGGGCTATCACGCTGGCTACACCTTC. Its translation is CASSLSGGYHAGYTF. Using reference TRBV7-8 and TRBJ1-2 for the parts outside the CDR3, the full variable domain is GAGVSQSPRYKVAKRGQDVALRCDPISGHVSLFWYQQALGQGPEFLTYFQNEAQLDKSGLPSDRFFAERPEGSVSTLKIQRTQQEDSAVYLCASSLSGGYHAGYTFGSGTRLTVV.

This chain links TRBV5-1 with TRBJ2-5; 10 nucleotides line up with TRBD2. Germline CDR1 is SGHRS and CDR2 is YFSETQ. CDR3 length equals 16 residues. Unmatched junction bases numbered 10, after V lost 3 bases and J lost 5 bases. In nucleotides, the CDR3 is TGCGCCAGCAGCTCTGTCGGCGTAGCGGGAGGCGAGACCCAGTACTTC. Its translation: CASSSVGVAGGETQYF. The entire variable domain, with the rest obtained from reference TRBV5-1 and TRBJ2-5, is as follows: KAGVTQTPRYLIKTRGQQVTLSCSPISGHRSVSWYQQTPGQGLQFLFEYFSETQRNKGNFPGRFSGRQFSNSRSEMNVSTLELGDSALYLCASSSVGVAGGETQYFGPGTRLLVL.

The CDR3 sequence: CASSVGRGRETQYF. DNA for the CDR3: TGTGCCAGCAGCGTAGGCAGGGGGCGAGAGACCCAGTACTTC. The V gene is TRBV9, the J gene TRBJ2-5; 8 bases align to TRBD1. The germline gives CDR1 SGDLS, CDR2 YYNGEE. The trim removed 0 bases at V and 4 bases at J, leaving 2 bases unmatched. CDR3 size: 14 residues.

The chain carries TRBV18 and TRBJ1-1, with no clear D. With 1 base removed from V and 1 base from J, the gap between germline ends came to 7 bases. Germline V CDR1 and CDR2: KGHSH, LQKENI. This CDR3 has 14 amino acids. CDR3: CASSPLEGNTEAFF. The CDR3 DNA reads TGTGCCAGCTCACCACTTGAGGGGAACACTGAAGCTTTCTTT. Variable domain in full (rest from reference TRBV18 and TRBJ1-1): NAGVMQNPRHLVRRRGQEARLRCSPMKGHSHVYWYRQLPEEGLKFMVYLQKENIIDESGMPKERFSAEFPKEGPSILRIQQVVRGDSAAYFCASSPLEGNTEAFFGQGTRLTVV.

The chain's CDR3 is CASSPGTSGYTGELFF. As DNA, the CDR3 is TGTGCCAGCTCACCCGGGACTAGCGGGTACACCGGGGAGCTGTTTTTT. This sequence joins TRBV18 and TRBJ2-2, with TRBD2 matching over 12 bases. CDR1 KGHSH and CDR2 LQKENI come from the germline V gene. The CDR3 has 16 amino acids. J gave up 3 bases and V 3 bases, and 2 bases lay outside the gene matches.

The V call is TRBV7-8, the J call TRBJ1-2; tentatively, D is TRBD1 (6 bases). The CDR3 loop spans 14 amino acids. V gave up 5 bases and J gave up 5 bases, with 15 bases separating them. Germline lookup yields CDR1 SGHVS and CDR2 FQNEAQ. The CDR3 coding sequence is TGTGCCAGCAGCCTCAGCAGTACAGGGTATGGCTACACCTTC. Translated, it gives CASSLSSTGYGYTF.